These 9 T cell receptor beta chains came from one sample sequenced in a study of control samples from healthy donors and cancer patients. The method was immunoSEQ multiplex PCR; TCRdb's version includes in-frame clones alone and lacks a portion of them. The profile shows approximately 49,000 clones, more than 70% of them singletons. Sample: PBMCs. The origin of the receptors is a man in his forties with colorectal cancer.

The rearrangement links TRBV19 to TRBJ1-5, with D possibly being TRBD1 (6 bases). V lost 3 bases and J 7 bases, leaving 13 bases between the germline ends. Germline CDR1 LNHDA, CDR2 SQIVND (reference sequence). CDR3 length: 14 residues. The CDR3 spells CASSIEGVEQPQHF. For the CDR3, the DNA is TGTGCCAGTAGTATCGAGGGGGTGGAACAGCCCCAGCATTTT.

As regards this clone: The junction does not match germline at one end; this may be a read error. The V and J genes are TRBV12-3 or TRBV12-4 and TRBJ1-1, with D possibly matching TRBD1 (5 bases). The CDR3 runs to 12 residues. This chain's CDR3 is CASSSTREGWAF. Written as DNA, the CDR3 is TGTGCCAGCAGTTCCACCCGTGAGGGGTGGGCCTTT.

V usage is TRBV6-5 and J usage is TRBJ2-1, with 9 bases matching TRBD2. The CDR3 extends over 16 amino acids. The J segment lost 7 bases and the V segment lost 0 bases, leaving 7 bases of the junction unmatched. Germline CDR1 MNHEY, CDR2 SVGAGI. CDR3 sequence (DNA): TGTGCCAGCAGTTACTCGGCGACTAGCGGAACTAATGAGCAGTTCTTC. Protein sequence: CASSYSATSGTNEQFF.

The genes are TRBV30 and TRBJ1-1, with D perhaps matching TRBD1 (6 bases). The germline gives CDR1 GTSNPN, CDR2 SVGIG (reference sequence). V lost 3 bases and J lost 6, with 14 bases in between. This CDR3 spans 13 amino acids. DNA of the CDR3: TGTGCCTGGAGCTCCACAGGGTTCGCTGAAGCTTTCTTT. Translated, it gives CAWSSTGFAEAFF.

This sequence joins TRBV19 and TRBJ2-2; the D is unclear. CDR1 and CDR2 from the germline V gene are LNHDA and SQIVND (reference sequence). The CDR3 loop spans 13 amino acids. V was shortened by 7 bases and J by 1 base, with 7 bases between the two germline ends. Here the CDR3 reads CASNRWNTGELFF. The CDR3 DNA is TGTGCCAGTAATCGGTGGAACACCGGGGAGCTGTTTTTT.

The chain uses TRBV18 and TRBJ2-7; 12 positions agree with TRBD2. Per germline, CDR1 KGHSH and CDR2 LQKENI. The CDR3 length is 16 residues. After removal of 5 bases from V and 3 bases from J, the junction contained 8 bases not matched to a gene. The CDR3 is CASSRTSGNTFYEQYF. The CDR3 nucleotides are TGTGCCAGCTCAAGGACTAGCGGGAATACATTCTACGAGCAGTACTTC.

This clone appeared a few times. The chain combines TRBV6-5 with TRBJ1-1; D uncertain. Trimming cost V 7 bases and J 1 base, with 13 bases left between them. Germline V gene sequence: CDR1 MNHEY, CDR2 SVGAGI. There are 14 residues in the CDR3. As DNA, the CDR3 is TGTGCCAGCACCCAAGGGCATGCGAACACTGAAGCTTTCTTT. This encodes CASTQGHANTEAFF.

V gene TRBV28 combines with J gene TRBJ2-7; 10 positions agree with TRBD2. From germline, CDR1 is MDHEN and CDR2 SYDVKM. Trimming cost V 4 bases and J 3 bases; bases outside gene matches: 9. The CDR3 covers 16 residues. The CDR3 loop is CASSYVSGTSVYEQYF. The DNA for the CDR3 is TGTGCCAGCAGTTACGTTTCCGGGACTAGCGTCTACGAGCAGTACTTC.

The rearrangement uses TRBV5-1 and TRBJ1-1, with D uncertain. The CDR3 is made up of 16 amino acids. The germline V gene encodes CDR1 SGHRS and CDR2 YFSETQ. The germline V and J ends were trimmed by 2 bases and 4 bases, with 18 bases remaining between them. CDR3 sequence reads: CASSFQNSPRITEAFF. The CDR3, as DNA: TGCGCCAGCAGCTTCCAGAATTCGCCGAGAATCACTGAAGCTTTCTTT.